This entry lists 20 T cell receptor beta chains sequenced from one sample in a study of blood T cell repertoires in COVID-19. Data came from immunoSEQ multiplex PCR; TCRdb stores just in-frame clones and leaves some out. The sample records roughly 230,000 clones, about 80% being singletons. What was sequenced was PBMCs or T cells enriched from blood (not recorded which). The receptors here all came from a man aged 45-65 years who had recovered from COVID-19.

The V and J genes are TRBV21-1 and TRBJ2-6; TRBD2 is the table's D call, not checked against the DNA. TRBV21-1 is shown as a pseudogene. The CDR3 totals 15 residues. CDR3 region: CASSKRGPGANVLTF. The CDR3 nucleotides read TGTGCCAGCAGCAAGCGGGGGCCTGGGGCCAACGTCCTGACTTTC.

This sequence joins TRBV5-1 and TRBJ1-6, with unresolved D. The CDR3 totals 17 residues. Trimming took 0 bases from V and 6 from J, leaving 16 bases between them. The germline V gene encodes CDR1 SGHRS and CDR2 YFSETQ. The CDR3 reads CASSLEGSGMGNSPLHF. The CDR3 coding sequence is TGCGCCAGCAGCTTGGAAGGTTCGGGGATGGGTAATTCACCCCTCCACTTT.

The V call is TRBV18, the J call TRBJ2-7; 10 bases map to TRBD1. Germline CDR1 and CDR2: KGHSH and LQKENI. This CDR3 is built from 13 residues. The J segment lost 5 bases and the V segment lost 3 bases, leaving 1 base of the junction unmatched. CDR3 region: CASSPGTGDEQYF. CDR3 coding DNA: TGTGCCAGCTCACCCGGGACAGGGGACGAGCAGTACTTC.

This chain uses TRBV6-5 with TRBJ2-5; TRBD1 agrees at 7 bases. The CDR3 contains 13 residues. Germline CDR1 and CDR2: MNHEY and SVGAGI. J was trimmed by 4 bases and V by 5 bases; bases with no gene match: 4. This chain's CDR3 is CASSRQGRETQYF. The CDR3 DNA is TGTGCCAGCAGTCGACAGGGTAGAGAGACCCAGTACTTC.

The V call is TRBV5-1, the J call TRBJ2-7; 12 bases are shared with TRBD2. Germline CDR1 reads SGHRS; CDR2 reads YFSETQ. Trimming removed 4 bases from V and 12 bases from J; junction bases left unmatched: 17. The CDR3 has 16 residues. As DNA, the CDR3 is TGCGCCAGCAGCCCGGGGACTAGCGGGCTCGGGGTGAGACTGTACTTC. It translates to CASSPGTSGLGVRLYF.

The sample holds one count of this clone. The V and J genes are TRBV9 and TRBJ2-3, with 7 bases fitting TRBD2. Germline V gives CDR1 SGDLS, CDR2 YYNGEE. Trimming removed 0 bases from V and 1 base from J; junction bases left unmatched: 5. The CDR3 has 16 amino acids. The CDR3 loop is CASSVGPSGGTDTQYF. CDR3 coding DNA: TGTGCCAGCAGCGTAGGCCCCAGCGGGGGCACAGATACGCAGTATTTT. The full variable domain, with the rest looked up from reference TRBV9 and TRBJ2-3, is DSGVTQTPKHLITATGQRVTLRCSPRSGDLSVYWYQQSLDQGLQFLIQYYNGEERAKGNILERFSAQQFPDLHSELNLSSLELGDSALYFCASSVGPSGGTDTQYFGPGTRLTVL.

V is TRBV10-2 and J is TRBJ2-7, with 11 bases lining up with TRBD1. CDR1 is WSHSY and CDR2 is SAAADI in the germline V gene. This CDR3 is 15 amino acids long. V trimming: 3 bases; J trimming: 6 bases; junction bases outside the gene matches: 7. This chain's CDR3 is CASSEAGTGGSEQYF. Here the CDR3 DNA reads TGCGCCAGCAGTGAAGCGGGGACAGGGGGGAGCGAGCAGTACTTC.

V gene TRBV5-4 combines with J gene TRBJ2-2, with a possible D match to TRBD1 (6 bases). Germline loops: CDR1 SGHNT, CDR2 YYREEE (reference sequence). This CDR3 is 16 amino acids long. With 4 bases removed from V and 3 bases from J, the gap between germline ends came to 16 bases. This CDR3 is CASSKMIQGDTGELFF. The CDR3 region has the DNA TGTGCCAGCAGCAAGATGATACAGGGAGACACCGGGGAGCTGTTTTTT.

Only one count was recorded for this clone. The DNA for the CDR3 is TGTGCCAGTCGGGACAGGGACACTGAAGCTTTCTTT. This encodes CASRDRDTEAFF. The V call is TRBV19, the J call TRBJ1-1; TRBD1 aligns across 9 bases. The trim removed 8 bases at V and 3 bases at J, leaving 1 base unmatched. CDR1 LNHDA and CDR2 SQIVND come from the germline V gene (reference sequence). The CDR3 totals 12 residues.

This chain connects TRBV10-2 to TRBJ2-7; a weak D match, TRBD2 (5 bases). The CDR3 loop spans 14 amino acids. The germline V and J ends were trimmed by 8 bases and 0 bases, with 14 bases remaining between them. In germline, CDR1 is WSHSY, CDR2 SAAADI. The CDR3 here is CASRTGSSSYEQYF. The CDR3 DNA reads TGCGCCAGCCGGACGGGATCCAGCTCCTACGAGCAGTACTTC.

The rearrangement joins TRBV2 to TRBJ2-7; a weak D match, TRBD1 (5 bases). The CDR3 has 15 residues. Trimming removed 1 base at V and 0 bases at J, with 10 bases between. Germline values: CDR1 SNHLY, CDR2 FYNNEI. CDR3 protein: CASSEGAGSSYEQYF. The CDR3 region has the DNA TGTGCCAGCAGTGAAGGGGCAGGGTCCTCCTACGAGCAGTACTTC.

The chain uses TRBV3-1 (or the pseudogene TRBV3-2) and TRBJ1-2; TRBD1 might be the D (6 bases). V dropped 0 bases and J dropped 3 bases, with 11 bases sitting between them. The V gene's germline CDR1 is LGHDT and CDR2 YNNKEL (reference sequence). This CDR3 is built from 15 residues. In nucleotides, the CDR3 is TGTGCCAGCAGCCAAGATCGGGGGGCCCACTATGGCTACACCTTC. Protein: CASSQDRGAHYGYTF.

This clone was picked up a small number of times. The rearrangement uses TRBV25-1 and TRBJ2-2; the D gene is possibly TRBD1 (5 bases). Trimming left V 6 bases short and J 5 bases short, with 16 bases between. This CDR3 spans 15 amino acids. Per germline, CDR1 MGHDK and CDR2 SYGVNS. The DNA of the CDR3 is TGTGCCAGCAGCGCTAGGGGTTTCGGAACCGGGGAGCTGTTTTTT. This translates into CASSARGFGTGELFF.

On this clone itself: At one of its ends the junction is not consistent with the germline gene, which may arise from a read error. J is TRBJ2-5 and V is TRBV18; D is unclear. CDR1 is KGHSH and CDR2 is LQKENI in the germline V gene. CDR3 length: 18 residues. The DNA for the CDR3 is TGTGCCAGCTCCCCACCACGCTTAAGGTCCGGGTTACAAGAGACCCAGTACTTC. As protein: CASSPPRLRSGLQETQYF. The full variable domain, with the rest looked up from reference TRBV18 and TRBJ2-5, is NAGVMQNPRHLVRRRGQEARLRCSPMKGHSHVYWYRQLPEEGLKFMVYLQKENIIDESGMPKERFSAEFPKEGPSILRIQQVVRGDSAAYFCASSPPRLRSGLQETQYFGPGTRLLVL.

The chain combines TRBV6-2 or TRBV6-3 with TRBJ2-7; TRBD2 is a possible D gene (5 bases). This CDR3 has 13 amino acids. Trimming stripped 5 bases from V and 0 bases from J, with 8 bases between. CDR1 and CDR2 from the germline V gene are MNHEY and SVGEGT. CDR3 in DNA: TGTGCCAGCAGTACACTAGACTCCTACGAGCAGTACTTC. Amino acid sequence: CASSTLDSYEQYF.

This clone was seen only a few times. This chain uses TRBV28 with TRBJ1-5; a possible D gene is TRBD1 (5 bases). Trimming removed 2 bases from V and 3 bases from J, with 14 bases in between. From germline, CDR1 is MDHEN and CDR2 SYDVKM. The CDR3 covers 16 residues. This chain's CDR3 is CASSLRAGVDNQPQHF. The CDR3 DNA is TGTGCCAGCAGTTTACGTGCGGGGGTGGACAATCAGCCCCAGCATTTT.

The CDR3 nucleotides are TGTGCCAGCAGCTTAGAAGGCAGGGAAGCTTTCTTT. Its translation is CASSLEGREAFF. V gene TRBV13 combines with J gene TRBJ1-1; D not certain. V was shortened by 1 base and J by 8 bases, with 8 bases between the two germline ends. The CDR3 loop spans 12 amino acids. Germline CDR1 reads PRHDT; CDR2 reads FYEKMQ (reference sequence). The complete variable domain, with remaining parts taken from reference TRBV13 and TRBJ1-1, reads AAGVIQSPRHLIKEKRETATLKCYPIPRHDTVYWYQQGPGQDPQFLISFYEKMQSDKGSIPDRFSAQQFSDYHSELNMSSLELGDSALYFCASSLEGREAFFGQGTRLTVV.

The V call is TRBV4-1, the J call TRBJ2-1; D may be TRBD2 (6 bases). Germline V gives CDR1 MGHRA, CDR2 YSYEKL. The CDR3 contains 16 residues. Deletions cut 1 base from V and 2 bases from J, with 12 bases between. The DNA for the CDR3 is TGCGCCAGCAGCCAAGTTGGGACGGGGGCCTACAATGAGCAGTTCTTC. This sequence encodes CASSQVGTGAYNEQFF.

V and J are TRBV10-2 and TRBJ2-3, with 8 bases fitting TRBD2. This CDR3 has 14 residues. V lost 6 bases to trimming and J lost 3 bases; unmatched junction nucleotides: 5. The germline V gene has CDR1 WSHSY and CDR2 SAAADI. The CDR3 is CASRGVAGTDTQYF. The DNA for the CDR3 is TGCGCCAGCAGGGGGGTAGCGGGAACAGATACGCAGTATTTT.

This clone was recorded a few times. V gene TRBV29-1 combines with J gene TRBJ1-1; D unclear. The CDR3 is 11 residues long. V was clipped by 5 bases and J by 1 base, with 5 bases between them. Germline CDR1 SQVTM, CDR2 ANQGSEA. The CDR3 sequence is CSVLENTEAFF. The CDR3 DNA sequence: TGCAGCGTTTTAGAGAACACTGAAGCTTTCTTT.